One and the same sample provided the 29 T cell receptor beta chains below, sequenced in a study of shared clonotypes between healthy human individuals. In the naive CD8 group, cells lacked CD45RO and were positively selected for CCR7, so terminally differentiated effector memory CD45RA+ cells were left out. TCRdb's table, derived via immunoSEQ multiplex PCR, lists solely in-frame clones and lacks some. The data show around 610,000 clones, around 96% seen once. Sequenced input: naive CD8+ T cells sorted from blood. The source of these receptors is a woman aged 30 to 39 in good health.

This sequence joins TRBV13 and TRBJ1-5; D is undetermined. From germline, CDR1 is PRHDT and CDR2 FYEKMQ (reference sequence). This CDR3 has 14 residues. Trimming pared 5 bases from V and 2 bases from J, leaving 10 bases between. The CDR3 nucleotides are TGTGCCAGCAGCCCCGGGAGGGGCAATCAGCCCCAGCATTTT. The encoded protein is CASSPGRGNQPQHF.

This chain joins TRBV28 and TRBJ2-5; 12 positions match TRBD2. The DNA end is more similar to TRBJ2-7, so the J call may be wrong. Germline CDR1 is MDHEN and CDR2 is SYDVKM. This CDR3 spans 15 amino acids. Written as DNA, the CDR3 is TGTGCCAGCAGACGACTAGCGGGAGTTCCCTACGAGCAGTACTTC. Translated, it gives CASRRLAGVPYEQYF.

V is TRBV15 and J is TRBJ2-3; 8 bases align to TRBD2. The V gene end was trimmed by 2 bases and the J gene end by 4 bases; junction bases not matched to a gene: 5. The germline V gene encodes CDR1 LNHNV and CDR2 YYDKDF (reference sequence). This CDR3 is built from 15 residues. The CDR3 sequence: CATSRITGGADTQYF. The CDR3 nucleotides are TGTGCCACCAGCAGAATCACCGGGGGGGCAGATACGCAGTATTTT.

The chain couples TRBV6-5 to TRBJ2-7; possible D gene TRBD1, 6 bases. Germline V lookup: CDR1 MNHEY, CDR2 SVGAGI. This CDR3 region has 14 residues. With 5 bases removed from V and 3 bases from J, the gap between germline ends came to 14 bases. The CDR3 DNA follows: TGTGCCAGCAGTCCCATGGACAGCTACTACGAGCAGTACTTC. This translates into CASSPMDSYYEQYF.

The chain uses TRBV15 and TRBJ2-1; 11 bases match TRBD2. Germline CDR1 reads LNHNV; CDR2 reads YYDKDF (reference sequence). V dropped 5 bases and J dropped 2; count of bases not matched to a gene: 2. The CDR3 is made up of 15 amino acids. This CDR3 reads CATSQGLAAYNEQFF. CDR3 nucleotide sequence: TGTGCCACCAGCCAGGGACTAGCGGCCTACAATGAGCAGTTCTTC.

The chain combines TRBV7-6 with TRBJ2-7; D possibly uses TRBD1 or TRBD2 (5 bases each). The germline gives CDR1 SGHVS, CDR2 FNYEAQ. V shed 2 bases and J shed 6 bases, with 14 bases lying between them. The CDR3 loop spans 14 amino acids. DNA of the CDR3: TGTGCCAGCAGCTTAAGTTCGGGGCCTGCCGAGCAGTACTTC. This translates into CASSLSSGPAEQYF.

As to this clone: In the same sample, other DNA sequences code for this CDR3. The V gene is TRBV18, the J gene TRBJ2-7, with unresolved D. The CDR3 sequence is 12 residues long. V lost 2 bases to trimming and J lost 2 bases, with 4 bases between them. Looked up from germline, CDR1 is KGHSH and CDR2 is LQKENI. CDR3 sequence: CASSPGTYEQYF. CDR3 nucleotide sequence: TGTGCCAGCTCACCAGGAACCTACGAGCAGTACTTC.

The rearrangement uses TRBV10-3 and TRBJ2-1, with a possible D match to TRBD2 (6 bases). Trimming cost V 3 bases and J 8 bases, with 20 bases left between them. This CDR3 is 16 amino acids long. CDR1 is ENHRY and CDR2 is SYGVKD in the germline V gene. CDR3 residues: CAISDPGTPGWDEQFF. The CDR3 DNA sequence: TGTGCCATCAGTGACCCCGGGACTCCGGGTTGGGATGAGCAGTTCTTC.

The V gene is TRBV13, the J gene TRBJ1-2; D remains ambiguous. Germline CDR1 PRHDT, CDR2 FYEKMQ (reference sequence). Trimming removed 3 bases at V and 3 bases at J, with 14 bases between. The CDR3 extends over 15 amino acids. CDR3 bases: TGTGCCAGCAGCTTCGGTGCGGGGTGGGACTATGGCTACACCTTC. Its translation: CASSFGAGWDYGYTF.

V and J are TRBV27 and TRBJ1-1; tentatively, D is TRBD1 (5 bases). This CDR3 has 14 residues. CDR1 is MNHEY, CDR2 SMNVEV, per germline (reference sequence). The germline V and J ends were trimmed by 3 bases and 3 bases, with 11 bases remaining between them. This CDR3 reads CASSLLGADTEAFF. CDR3 DNA sequence: TGTGCCAGCAGTTTGTTAGGGGCGGACACTGAAGCTTTCTTT.

This chain joins TRBV2 and TRBJ2-5; D uncertain. The V end lost 0 bases, the J end lost 2 bases, and 10 bases lay between the germline ends. Germline values: CDR1 SNHLY, CDR2 FYNNEI. CDR3 length equals 15 residues. CDR3 nucleotide sequence: TGTGCCAGCAGTGAAGCTCAGAGTAGACAAGAGACCCAGTACTTC. This gives the protein CASSEAQSRQETQYF.

This clone appeared once. This chain connects TRBV27 to TRBJ2-7; 10 bases line up with TRBD2. This CDR3 spans 14 amino acids. V dropped 2 bases and J dropped 4; count of bases not matched to a gene: 2. Germline-derived CDR1 and CDR2 are MNHEY and SMNVEV (reference sequence). DNA of the CDR3: TGTGCCAGCAGTTTAGGGACTAGCGTTTACGAGCAGTACTTC. This sequence encodes CASSLGTSVYEQYF.

The chain couples TRBV4-1 to TRBJ1-2, with D perhaps TRBD1 (6 bases). From germline, CDR1 is MGHRA and CDR2 YSYEKL. CDR3 size: 16 residues. V lost 3 bases and J lost 2, with 16 bases in between. CDR3 sequence: CASSHRPGGQNYGYTF. CDR3 sequence (DNA): TGCGCCAGCAGCCATCGTCCGGGGGGGCAGAACTATGGCTACACCTTC.

This sequence joins TRBV27 and TRBJ1-1, with 9 nucleotides matching TRBD1. Trimming at V came to 8 bases and at J to 1 base, leaving 5 bases not matched to a gene. The length of the CDR3 is 14 residues. Germline V gene data show CDR1 as MNHEY and CDR2 as SMNVEV (reference sequence). CDR3 sequence: CASCLGQGNTEAFF. DNA of the CDR3: TGTGCCAGCTGCCTGGGACAGGGGAACACTGAAGCTTTCTTT.

This sequence joins TRBV19 and TRBJ1-4; TRBD1 might be the D (6 bases). In germline, CDR1 is LNHDA, CDR2 SQIVND (reference sequence). V was clipped by 7 bases and J by 8 bases, with 26 bases between them. This CDR3 contains 17 residues. CDR3 coding DNA: TGTGCCAGTACAAAGGGGCCGGGGACCAGGGGACGAGAAAAACTGTTTTTT. Its protein is CASTKGPGTRGREKLFF. Drawing the rest from reference TRBV19 and TRBJ1-4, the complete variable domain is DGGITQSPKYLFRKEGQNVTLSCEQNLNHDAMYWYRQDPGQGLRLIYYSQIVNDFQKGDIAEGYSVSREKKESFPLTVTSAQKNPTAFYLCASTKGPGTRGREKLFFGSGTQLSVL.

The J gene is TRBJ2-3, the V gene TRBV7-9; D gene uncertain. Trimming shortened V by 5 bases and J by 10 bases, and 10 bases separated the two germline ends. This CDR3 spans 11 amino acids. From germline, CDR1 is SEHNR and CDR2 FQNEAQ (reference sequence). DNA of the CDR3: TGTGCCAGCAGCCGCCTAGAATCGCAGTATTTT. Its translation: CASSRLESQYF.

J is TRBJ1-1 and V is TRBV10-1; D is unresolved. The length of the CDR3 is 13 residues. Germline V lookup: CDR1 WNHNN, CDR2 SYGVQD (reference sequence). Between the trimmed V and J ends, which lost 5 bases and 0 bases, there was a span of 7 bases. The chain's CDR3 is CASSFGMNTEAFF. The CDR3, as DNA: TGCGCCAGCAGTTTCGGAATGAACACTGAAGCTTTCTTT.

The J gene is TRBJ1-4, the V gene TRBV25-1, with a tentative D call TRBD1 (5 bases). Germline V lookup: CDR1 MGHDK, CDR2 SYGVNS. The CDR3 loop spans 14 amino acids. V was pared by 4 bases and J by 7 bases, with 13 bases between. The CDR3 nucleotides read TGTGCCAGCAGTGTGGGGGTTTGGGTTGAAAAACTGTTTTTT. This encodes CASSVGVWVEKLFF. The full variable domain, its missing parts supplied by reference TRBV25-1 and TRBJ1-4, is EADIYQTPRYLVIGTGKKITLECSQTMGHDKMYWYQQDPGMELHLIHYSYGVNSTEKGDLSSESTVSRIRTEHFPLTLESARPSHTSQYLCASSVGVWVEKLFFGSGTQLSVL.

This chain uses TRBV19 with TRBJ2-1; possibly TRBD1 or TRBD2 for D (5 bases each). The CDR3 consists of 16 residues. Germline assignment: CDR1 LNHDA and CDR2 SQIVND (reference sequence). Trimming left V 0 bases short and J 0 bases short, with 9 bases between. Written as DNA, the CDR3 is TGTGCCAGTAGTATAGAGGCAGGGAGCTCCTACAATGAGCAGTTCTTC. It is translated as CASSIEAGSSYNEQFF. The full variable domain, rest sourced from reference TRBV19 and TRBJ2-1, is DGGITQSPKYLFRKEGQNVTLSCEQNLNHDAMYWYRQDPGQGLRLIYYSQIVNDFQKGDIAEGYSVSREKKESFPLTVTSAQKNPTAFYLCASSIEAGSSYNEQFFGPGTRLTVL.

The J gene is TRBJ2-1, the V gene TRBV6-5, with 11 positions matching TRBD2. With 0 bases clipped from V and 4 bases from J, the junction kept 2 bases outside the gene matches. This CDR3 comprises 16 residues. Per germline, CDR1 MNHEY and CDR2 SVGAGI. CDR3 amino acids: CASSYSPSGRYNEQFF. The CDR3 region has the DNA TGTGCCAGCAGTTACTCGCCTAGCGGGAGGTACAATGAGCAGTTCTTC.

This chain uses TRBV2 with TRBJ1-2, with 7 bases lining up with TRBD1. In germline, CDR1 is SNHLY, CDR2 FYNNEI. This CDR3 comprises 15 residues. J was trimmed by 6 bases and V by 6 bases; bases with no gene match: 13. In nucleotides, the CDR3 is TGTGCCAGCAGCGTCGACAGGGAAGTGAGTCATGGCTACACCTTC. Translated, it gives CASSVDREVSHGYTF.

The chain employs TRBV5-6 and TRBJ2-7; 10 bases agree with TRBD2. Trimming at V came to 0 bases and at J to 8 bases, leaving 5 bases not matched to a gene. CDR1 is SGHDT, CDR2 YYEEEE, per germline. The CDR3 runs to 14 residues. The CDR3 protein is CASSLDLAGVKQYF. The CDR3 DNA follows: TGTGCCAGCAGCTTGGACCTAGCGGGAGTTAAGCAGTACTTC.

This chain connects TRBV4-2 to TRBJ1-5, with D uncertain. The ends were cut back, 0 bases at V and 7 bases at J, with 10 bases in the middle. The CDR3 spans 14 residues. Per the germline V gene, CDR1 is LGHNA and CDR2 is YNFKEQ. CDR3 sequence: CASSQEDSGQPQHF. CDR3 in DNA: TGTGCCAGCAGCCAAGAGGACTCGGGGCAGCCCCAGCATTTT.

The chain combines TRBV28 with TRBJ1-5, with unresolved D. Germline loops: CDR1 MDHEN, CDR2 SYDVKM. The CDR3 length is 15 residues. Trimming took off 7 bases at V and 0 bases at J, with 13 bases between the two ends. DNA for the CDR3: TGTGCCAGCACCATCGCGGGAGGTAGCAATCAGCCCCAGCATTTT. It encodes CASTIAGGSNQPQHF.

The chain joins TRBV13 to TRBJ2-7; 11 positions match TRBD2. In germline, CDR1 is PRHDT, CDR2 FYEKMQ (reference sequence). V was pared by 4 bases and J by 6 bases, with 5 bases of the junction left unmatched. This CDR3 is built from 14 residues. CDR3 protein: CASSSGLAGGEQYF. CDR3 nucleotides: TGTGCCAGCAGCTCCGGACTAGCGGGTGGCGAGCAGTACTTC.

The chain carries TRBV7-2 and TRBJ1-1, with no clear D. Trimming took 5 bases from V and 2 from J, leaving 6 bases between them. The CDR3 has 12 residues. The germline gives CDR1 SGHTA, CDR2 FQGNSA. CDR3 in DNA: TGTGCCAGCAGCCTGACCAACACTGAAGCTTTCTTT. As protein: CASSLTNTEAFF.

The chain links TRBV29-1 to TRBJ1-2; the D gene is possibly TRBD1 (6 bases). Per the germline V gene, CDR1 is SQVTM and CDR2 is ANQGSEA. This CDR3 spans 14 amino acids. V lost 6 bases and J lost 6, with 20 bases in between. CDR3 sequence (DNA): TGCAGCGTCTTGGTCTTTGGGGGCCTCGATGGCTACACCTTC. Encoded protein: CSVLVFGGLDGYTF. Together with reference TRBV29-1 and TRBJ1-2, the CDR3 gives the full variable domain: SAVISQKPSRDICQRGTSLTIQCQVDSQVTMMFWYRQQPGQSLTLIATANQGSEATYESGFVIDKFPISRPNLTFSTLTVSNMSPEDSSIYLCSVLVFGGLDGYTFGSGTRLTVV.

The V and J genes are TRBV19 and TRBJ2-7, with 9 nucleotides matching TRBD2. The CDR3 loop spans 15 amino acids. Trimming removed 1 base from V and 5 bases from J; junction bases left unmatched: 6. The germline CDR1 and CDR2 sequences are LNHDA and SQIVND (reference sequence). CDR3 sequence reads: CASSIASGLANEQYF. CDR3 coding DNA: TGTGCCAGTAGTATAGCCTCCGGACTAGCGAACGAGCAGTACTTC.

The chain is built from TRBV9 and TRBJ2-3; 9 bases align to TRBD2. The CDR3 loop spans 15 amino acids. With V trimmed by 7 bases and J by 4 bases, 10 bases remained unmatched. Germline V lookup: CDR1 SGDLS, CDR2 YYNGEE. The DNA of the CDR3 is TGTGCCAGCGGCCCCGGGACTAGCTTCTCAGATACGCAGTATTTT. This encodes CASGPGTSFSDTQYF.